This is a list of T cell receptor beta chains from one sample in a study of shared clonotypes between healthy human individuals. TCRdb's copy holds only in-frame clones and misses some; the assay was immunoSEQ multiplex PCR. Of hundreds of thousands of clones detected, approximately 97% appear once; the ten largest clones hold 0.32%. The sample comprised memory CD8+ T cells sorted from blood. Source of these receptors: a man in his thirties or forties in good health. The CDR3 runs from the conserved cysteine through the conserved F or W. D genes are given only for firm matches. Rows may omit the clone size; those that give it use once, few, many or a size class.

clone_size | j_call | d_call | v_call | cdr3_aa | cdr3_nt
- | TRBJ2-2 | - | TRBV10-3 | CAIIRDTGELFF | TGTGCCATCATCAGGGACACCGGGGAGCTGTTTTTT
- | TRBJ1-4 | - | TRBV6-9 | CASSYSSGQGGEKLFF | TGTGCCAGCAGTTATTCGAGTGGCCAGGGAGGAGAAAAACTGTTTTTT
once | TRBJ2-7 | TRBD2 | TRBV27 | CARTSGRIPYEQYF | TGTGCCAGGACTAGCGGGAGGATCCCCTACGAGCAGTACTTC
- | TRBJ2-2 | - | TRBV10-1 | CASSEREDTGELFF | TGCGCCAGCAGTGAACGAGAGGACACCGGGGAGCTGTTTTTT
- | TRBJ2-1 | - | TRBV7-2 | CASSGMVVYNEQFF | TGTGCCAGCAGCGGAATGGTAGTTTACAATGAGCAGTTCTTC
- | TRBJ2-7 | TRBD2 | TRBV27 | CASSFLAGSSYEQYF | TGTGCCAGCAGTTTTTTAGCGGGGTCCTCCTACGAGCAGTACTTC
- | TRBJ2-4 | - | TRBV7-9 | CASSLARQGIQYF | TGTGCCAGCAGCTTAGCGCGCCAGGGCATTCAGTACTTC
- | TRBJ1-1 | TRBD1 | TRBV28 | CASTVDRGREAFF | TGTGCCAGCACCGTGGACAGGGGACGCGAAGCTTTCTTT
- | TRBJ2-5 | TRBD2 | TRBV30 | CAWSGLAGGPSQETQYF | TGTGCCTGGAGTGGACTAGCGGGAGGGCCATCCCAAGAGACCCAGTACTTC
- | TRBJ1-2 | - | TRBV28 | CASSLTNYGYTF | TGTGCCAGCAGTTTGACAAACTATGGCTACACCTTC
- | TRBJ2-3 | TRBD1 | TRBV18 | CASSPLPGQSTDTQYF | TGTGCCAGCTCACCACTGCCGGGACAGAGCACAGATACGCAGTATTTT